This entry lists 17 T cell receptor beta chains sequenced from one sample in a study of cytomegalovirus exposure and HLA in healthy donors. 13 Jbeta primers and 60 Vbeta primers were used for the PCR. TCRdb's copy holds only in-frame clones and misses some; the assay was immunoSEQ multiplex PCR. The repertoire holds some 140,000 clones, with 80% as singletons. The sample comprised PBMCs. Receptors were obtained from a man aged 25-40 years in good health.

The J gene is TRBJ1-5, the V gene TRBV7-2, with 7 bases identical to TRBD1. The CDR3 extends over 19 amino acids. Germline V gene data show CDR1 as SGHTA and CDR2 as FQGNSA. V shed 3 bases and J 4 bases; nucleotides not matched to a gene: 18. CDR3 residues: CASSLVRGVWGGENQPQHF. For the CDR3, the DNA is TGTGCCAGCAGCTTGGTCAGGGGGGTCTGGGGCGGGGAAAATCAGCCCCAGCATTTT.

The gene calls are TRBV6-1 and TRBJ2-7; 9 bases align to TRBD1. CDR3 length: 16 amino acids. Germline CDR1 and CDR2: MNHNS and SASEGT. The junction had 6 bases not matched to a gene; V was cut back by 3 bases and J by 0 bases. CDR3 nucleotides: TGTGCCAGCAGTGACCGGGGGGACAGGGACTCCTACGAGCAGTACTTC. Translation gives CASSDRGDRDSYEQYF.

This rearrangement joins TRBV7-9 to TRBJ2-5; the match to TRBD2 covers 8 bases. This CDR3 contains 12 residues. V lost 6 bases to trimming and J lost 5 bases; unmatched junction nucleotides: 2. CDR1 SEHNR and CDR2 FQNEAQ come from the germline V gene (reference sequence). CDR3: CASRRGGETQYF. The CDR3 nucleotides read TGTGCCAGCAGGCGCGGGGGGGAGACCCAGTACTTC.

There are a few counts of this clone. CDR3 protein: CATSRDRDSQETQYF. In nucleotides, the CDR3 is TGTGCCACCAGCAGAGATCGCGACTCTCAAGAGACCCAGTACTTC. The chain carries TRBV15 and TRBJ2-5, with unresolved D. Trimming cost V 0 bases and J 2 bases, with 10 bases left between them. Germline V gene data show CDR1 as LNHNV and CDR2 as YYDKDF (reference sequence). The CDR3 is 15 residues long.

This clone was recorded once. The rearrangement links TRBV7-9 to TRBJ2-1, with 12 bases identical to TRBD2. The CDR3 length is 15 residues. After removal of 3 bases from V and 8 bases from J, the junction contained 5 bases not matched to a gene. Looked up from germline, CDR1 is SEHNR and CDR2 is FQNEAQ (reference sequence). CDR3 in DNA: TGTGCCAGCAGCTTGACTAGCGGGAGTTCTGATGAGCAGTTCTTC. Its translation is CASSLTSGSSDEQFF. Combining the CDR3 with reference TRBV7-9 and TRBJ2-1 gives the whole variable domain DTGVSQNPRHKITKRGQNVTFRCDPISEHNRLYWYRQTLGQGPEFLTYFQNEAQLEKSRLLSDRFSAERPKGSFSTLEIQRTEQGDSAMYLCASSLTSGSSDEQFFGPGTRLTVL.

The rearrangement joins TRBV13 to TRBJ2-1; tentative D call: TRBD2 (6 bases). The CDR3 has 14 amino acids. Germline V gene sequence: CDR1 PRHDT, CDR2 FYEKMQ (reference sequence). V shed 7 bases and J shed 7 bases, with 17 bases lying between them. The CDR3 sequence is CASTGGATTNEQFF. In DNA, the CDR3 is TGTGCCAGCACAGGAGGGGCGACTACGAATGAGCAGTTCTTC.

This clone was counted a single time. This same CDR3 is encoded by further DNA sequences in the sample. The rearrangement joins TRBV10-3 to TRBJ2-7; D is possibly TRBD2 (7 bases). Per germline, CDR1 ENHRY and CDR2 SYGVKD. Trimming stripped 2 bases from V and 2 bases from J, with 10 bases between. This CDR3 contains 14 residues. Written as DNA, the CDR3 is TGTGCCATCAGTGAGGGGGGGGGCGCCTACGAGCAGTACTTC. Translated, it gives CAISEGGGAYEQYF.

V is TRBV7-8 and J is TRBJ1-5; 7 bases fit TRBD1. Trimming took 6 bases from V and 7 from J; bases not matched to a gene: 12. The CDR3 loop spans 15 amino acids. Germline V CDR1 and CDR2: SGHVS, FQNEAQ. The CDR3 loop reads CASRKGTAREQPQHF. DNA for the CDR3: TGTGCCAGCAGGAAGGGGACAGCCCGAGAACAGCCCCAGCATTTT.

The chain links TRBV5-4 to TRBJ2-7; D possibly corresponds to TRBD2 (6 bases). The V gene's germline CDR1 is SGHNT and CDR2 YYREEE (reference sequence). Trimming pared 4 bases from V and 1 base from J, leaving 12 bases between. The CDR3 contains 14 residues. CDR3 protein: CASSLYGGSYEQYF. The CDR3, as DNA: TGTGCCAGCAGCCTTTATGGGGGGTCCTACGAGCAGTACTTC.

V gene TRBV9 combines with J gene TRBJ2-7; TRBD1 agrees at 7 bases. Germline trimming cut 3 bases from V and 5 bases from J; bases unmatched to any gene: 8. The CDR3 length is 14 residues. Germline V gives CDR1 SGDLS, CDR2 YYNGEE. CDR3 in DNA: TGTGCCAGCAGCGCGACAGGGAGAATGGACGAGCAGTACTTC. Its protein product is CASSATGRMDEQYF.

This clone was detected only once. The J gene is TRBJ1-6, the V gene TRBV7-3; 8 nucleotides align to TRBD1. The junction had 5 bases not matched to a gene; V was cut back by 6 bases and J by 4 bases. This CDR3 is 15 amino acids long. The germline V gene encodes CDR1 SGHTA and CDR2 FQGTGA. CDR3 DNA: TGTGCCAGCAGTATGACAGGGGCGTATAATTCACCCCTCCACTTT. As protein: CASSMTGAYNSPLHF.

This clone appeared a few times. The chain recombines TRBV18 with TRBJ2-4; TRBD2 agrees at 10 bases. V was pared by 6 bases and J by 4 bases, with 6 bases of the junction left unmatched. This CDR3 has 15 residues. Germline lookup yields CDR1 KGHSH and CDR2 LQKENI. Here the CDR3 reads CASSHGLADKNIQYF. The CDR3 DNA follows: TGTGCCAGCTCTCATGGACTAGCGGATAAAAACATTCAGTACTTC.

V and J are TRBV6-1 and TRBJ1-3; D gene unclear. The CDR3 length is 12 residues. Trimming shortened V by 2 bases and J by 16 bases, and 15 bases separated the two germline ends. Germline-derived CDR1 and CDR2 are MNHNS and SASEGT. Here the CDR3 reads CASSERAGPGYF. CDR3 nucleotide sequence: TGTGCCAGCAGTGAAAGAGCGGGCCCCGGTTATTTT.

The chain carries TRBV7-8 and TRBJ2-7; TRBD2 aligns across 12 bases. Germline V gene data show CDR1 as SGHVS and CDR2 as FQNEAQ. The CDR3 length is 16 residues. V gave up 4 bases and J gave up 4 bases; unmatched junction bases: 8. For the CDR3, the DNA is TGTGCCAGCAGCTCCGACACTAGCGGGAGGACGTACGAGCAGTACTTC. It translates to CASSSDTSGRTYEQYF. Supplemented by reference TRBV7-8 and TRBJ2-7, the full variable domain reads GAGVSQSPRYKVAKRGQDVALRCDPISGHVSLFWYQQALGQGPEFLTYFQNEAQLDKSGLPSDRFFAERPEGSVSTLKIQRTQQEDSAVYLCASSSDTSGRTYEQYFGPGTRLTVT.

This clone came up once. The rearrangement uses TRBV7-2 and TRBJ1-1; no clear D. This CDR3 is built from 13 residues. V lost 2 bases and J lost 7, with 11 bases in between. Germline-derived CDR1 and CDR2 are SGHTA and FQGNSA. CDR3 residues: CASSLNPRGEAFF. CDR3 DNA sequence: TGTGCCAGCAGCTTAAACCCCCGAGGTGAAGCTTTCTTT.

The chain uses TRBV27 and TRBJ2-3; D might be TRBD2 (6 bases). The CDR3 consists of 15 residues. Trimming cost V 4 bases and J 3 bases, with 14 bases left between them. Per the germline V gene, CDR1 is MNHEY and CDR2 is SMNVEV (reference sequence). CDR3 protein: CASSSTSSGTDTQYF. CDR3 in DNA: TGTGCCAGCAGTTCGACTAGTAGTGGAACAGATACGCAGTATTTT.

CDR3 region: CASSLVPGAYNEQFF. The CDR3 DNA reads TGTGCCAGCAGCTTAGTTCCGGGAGCCTACAATGAGCAGTTCTTC. This chain joins TRBV7-2 and TRBJ2-1, with a tentative D call TRBD2 (6 bases). V lost 1 base and J lost 2, with 9 bases in between. Per the germline V gene, CDR1 is SGHTA and CDR2 is FQGNSA. This CDR3 comprises 15 residues.